This T cell receptor (beta chain) appears in the sequencing data of a study of glioma-infiltrating T cells after dendritic cell vaccination listed by TCRdb under 2016. Broadly, across the study: The cohort comprised approximately 15 glioblastoma patients from Phase I and II dendritic cell vaccination trials, 9 newly diagnosed and 6 with recurrent disease. Autologous tumor lysate-pulsed dendritic cell vaccination was administered to the patients between 2003 and 2012. The vaccine was prepared from monocyte-derived dendritic cells that were cultured for seven days with IL-4 and GM-CSF and then pulsed overnight with autologous tumor lysate. Patients received three intradermal dendritic cell vaccine injections at biweekly intervals in the arm below the axilla. In glioblastoma patients vaccinated with dendritic cells, deep sequencing of TCR beta CDR3 regions served to measure tumor-infiltrating lymphocyte content and to compare repertoires between tumor and blood. Survival after dendritic cell vaccination was correlated with TCR sequencing metrics such as TIL content and the overlap between tumor and blood repertoires. The paper as a whole reports these results and caveats: After dendritic cell vaccination, a higher estimated pretreatment TIL content predicted longer time to progression and longer overall survival. The TCR overlap response model with three groups was called speculative and said to need prospective validation. The cohort was small and heterogeneous, few patients had complete blood and tumor sets, and even fewer had initial-recurrent tumor pairs. TCR clonality showed no direct relationship with survival, which suggests that a diverse polyclonal response may be important.

To be selected, patients needed enough residual fresh-frozen tumor tissue and more than two years of available survival data. None of the glioblastoma patients carried an isocitrate dehydrogenase mutation, although molecular status otherwise varied. PBMC were collected before vaccination, two weeks after the third vaccination, and at tumor progression if tumor progression occurred. Genomic DNA was extracted with the Qiagen DNeasy Blood extraction Kit. A remark on this clone: Its antigen is unknown. Within one base of it there is no much larger clone, and no base qualities were kept.

The CDR3 contains 15 residues, cysteine and phenylalanine counted. The only DNA kept is the CDR3, 45 bases in frame from the first base. Taken from the germline V gene, the CDR1 and CDR2 loops are SNHLY and FYNNEI. Trimming accounts for 1 base at V and 11 bases at J, while the number of junction bases matched to no gene is 11. TCRB CDR3 regions were amplified from about 2 ug genomic DNA, or all available DNA if less, using the immunoSEQ assay. The multiplex PCR employed 60 forward primers targeting TCR V beta segments and 13 reverse primers targeting J beta segments. Synthetic control templates were spiked into each sample at limiting dilution to estimate reads per starting template. Sequencing produced 87 bp reads on the Illumina HiSeq System. In the original analysis: PCR and sequencing errors were removed by a nearest neighbor algorithm that merged closely related sequences. TCR overlap was measured as the percentage of unique tumor TCR beta sequences also present in the same patient's peripheral blood. Not all clones reach the TCRdb copy of this immuneACCESS table, which keeps in-frame sequences only. Checked studies attribute under half of the gap to unresolved V genes and leave the rest unexplained. V, J and clone size are those of that table, while D and trimming were read from the DNA. The sample table shows tens of thousands of clones, and approximately 87% are seen once. The biggest ten clones account for 2.5% to 3.5% of the sample.

The TCR originated in a human donor with glioblastoma. The starting material was blood, obtained before dendritic cell vaccination. The chain is made from TRBV2 and TRBJ2-7; TRBD2 aligns with 10 central bases. CDR3 protein: CASSEGVAGGRGKYF. The DNA sequence is as follows: TGTGCCAGCAGTGAAGGGGTAGCGGGGGGCCGAGGGAAGTACTTC.